The 9 T cell receptor beta chains reported below all come from one sample, sequenced in a study of cytomegalovirus exposure and HLA in healthy donors. PCR used 60 Vbeta primers and 13 Jbeta primers. The protocol was immunoSEQ multiplex PCR, while the TCRdb copy is restricted to in-frame clones and leaves out a portion. The sample has around 150,000 clones, about 74% seen once. Specimen: PBMCs. The source of these receptors is a man aged 30-40 years in good health and CMV-seronegative.

CDR3 in amino acids: CASSGGDWADTQYF. The CDR3 DNA is TGTGCCAGTAGTGGAGGGGACTGGGCGGATACGCAGTATTTT. The chain employs TRBV19 and TRBJ2-3; D might be TRBD2 (6 bases). Germline V lookup: CDR1 LNHDA, CDR2 SQIVND (reference sequence). The CDR3 extends over 14 amino acids. Trimming shortened V by 5 bases and J by 6 bases, and 15 bases separated the two germline ends.

The CDR3 region has the DNA TGTGCCAGCAGGACCACAGGGGTCTACGAGCAGTACTTC. This sequence encodes CASRTTGVYEQYF. The chain is built from TRBV28 and TRBJ2-7; 7 positions agree with TRBD1. Germline loops: CDR1 MDHEN, CDR2 SYDVKM. The junction had 5 bases not matched to a gene; V was cut back by 6 bases and J by 3 bases. The CDR3 has 13 residues.

This clone has a single count. The chain employs TRBV6-5 and TRBJ1-1; tentatively, D is TRBD1 (5 bases). Germline V gene data show CDR1 as MNHEY and CDR2 as SVGAGI. This CDR3 is 14 amino acids long. V lost 7 bases, J lost 0 bases, and 12 bases lay in between. The CDR3 DNA reads as TGTGCCAGCACCCGAGGAGGGGTGAACACTGAAGCTTTCTTT. Translation: CASTRGGVNTEAFF.

The V call is TRBV19, the J call TRBJ2-7; TRBD2 aligns across 13 bases. The CDR3 has 16 residues. Trimming took 7 bases from V and 6 from J; bases not matched to a gene: 12. Germline CDR1 and CDR2: LNHDA and SQIVND (reference sequence). The CDR3 region is CASNAGTSGTRGEQYF. The CDR3 region has the DNA TGTGCCAGTAATGCCGGGACTAGCGGGACCCGGGGCGAGCAGTACTTC.

This clone was found a few times. The V call is TRBV28, the J call TRBJ1-2; 8 nucleotides match TRBD1. Per the germline V gene, CDR1 is MDHEN and CDR2 is SYDVKM. Unmatched junction bases numbered 8, after V lost 6 bases and J lost 2 bases. CDR3 length equals 15 residues. This CDR3 reads CASSRGQGHNYGYTF. DNA of the CDR3: TGTGCCAGCAGCCGTGGACAGGGCCACAACTATGGCTACACCTTC.

The rearrangement links TRBV29-1 to TRBJ1-2; D remains unclear. Germline assignment: CDR1 SQVTM and CDR2 ANQGSEA. The CDR3 has 11 residues. The germline V and J ends were trimmed by 3 bases and 2 bases, with 4 bases remaining between them. The CDR3 protein is CSVDKNYGYTF. CDR3 in DNA: TGCAGCGTTGATAAAAACTATGGCTACACCTTC.

The rearrangement joins TRBV6-4 to TRBJ2-7; TRBD1 is a possible D gene (5 bases). Germline CDR1 MRHNA, CDR2 SNTAGT. V dropped 4 bases and J dropped 3 bases, with 10 bases sitting between them. The CDR3 spans 13 residues. The CDR3 loop reads CASSAAQGYEQYF. Written as DNA, the CDR3 is TGTGCCAGCAGTGCGGCCCAGGGCTACGAGCAGTACTTC.

The V gene is TRBV25-1, the J gene TRBJ2-1, with D tentatively TRBD2 (7 bases). Between the trimmed V and J ends, which lost 3 bases and 4 bases, there was a span of 16 bases. Germline CDR1 and CDR2: MGHDK and SYGVNS. This CDR3 region has 16 residues. The CDR3 sequence: CASSEVGGGPYNEQFF. CDR3 DNA: TGTGCCAGCAGTGAGGTAGGGGGAGGGCCTTACAATGAGCAGTTCTTC.

This chain joins TRBV12-5 and TRBJ1-5, with D perhaps TRBD1 (6 bases). Germline V gives CDR1 LGHNT, CDR2 FRNRAP. The CDR3 extends over 14 amino acids. The V gene lost 2 bases and the J gene lost 10 bases, with 15 bases spanning the gap. This CDR3 is CASGLTGHLDPQHF. CDR3 nucleotide sequence: TGTGCTAGTGGTTTGACAGGGCACTTGGATCCCCAGCATTTT.